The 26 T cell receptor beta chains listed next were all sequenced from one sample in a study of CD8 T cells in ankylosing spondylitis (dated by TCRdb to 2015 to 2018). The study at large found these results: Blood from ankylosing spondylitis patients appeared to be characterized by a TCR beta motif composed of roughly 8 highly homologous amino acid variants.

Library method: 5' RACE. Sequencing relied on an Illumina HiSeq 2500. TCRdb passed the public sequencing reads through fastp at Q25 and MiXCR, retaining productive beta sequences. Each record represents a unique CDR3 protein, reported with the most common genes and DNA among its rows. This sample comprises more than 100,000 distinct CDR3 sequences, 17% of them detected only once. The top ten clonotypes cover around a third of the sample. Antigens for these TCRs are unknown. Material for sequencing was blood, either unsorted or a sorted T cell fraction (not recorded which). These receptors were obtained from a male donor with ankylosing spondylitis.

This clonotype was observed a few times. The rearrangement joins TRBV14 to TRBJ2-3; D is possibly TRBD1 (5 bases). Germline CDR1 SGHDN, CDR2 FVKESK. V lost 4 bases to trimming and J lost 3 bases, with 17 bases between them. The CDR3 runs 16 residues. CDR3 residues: CASSRNSGWATDTQYF. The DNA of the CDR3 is TGTGCCAGCAGCCGAAATTCAGGGTGGGCAACAGATACGCAGTATTTT.

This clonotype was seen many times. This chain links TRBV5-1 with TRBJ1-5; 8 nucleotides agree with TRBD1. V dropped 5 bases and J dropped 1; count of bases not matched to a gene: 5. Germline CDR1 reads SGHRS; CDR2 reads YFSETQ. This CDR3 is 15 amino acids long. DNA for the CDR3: TGCGCCAGCAGAAAAGACAGGGGAAGCAATCAGCCCCAGCATTTT. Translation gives CASRKDRGSNQPQHF.

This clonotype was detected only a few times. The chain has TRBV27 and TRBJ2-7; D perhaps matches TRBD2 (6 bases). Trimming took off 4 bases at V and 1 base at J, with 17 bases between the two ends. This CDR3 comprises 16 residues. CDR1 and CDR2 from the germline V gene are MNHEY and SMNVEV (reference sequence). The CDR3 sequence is CASSSQWPGESYEQYF. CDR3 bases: TGTGCCAGCAGTTCTCAGTGGCCGGGAGAGTCCTACGAGCAGTACTTC.

This CDR3 reads CASSALAVDNEQFF. Here the CDR3 DNA reads TGTGCCAGCAGCGCACTAGCGGTTGACAATGAGCAGTTCTTC. The V gene is TRBV12-3 or TRBV12-4, the J gene TRBJ2-1; 8 nucleotides align to TRBD2. CDR3 length: 14 residues. V was clipped by 6 bases and J by 5 bases; unmatched bases: 6.

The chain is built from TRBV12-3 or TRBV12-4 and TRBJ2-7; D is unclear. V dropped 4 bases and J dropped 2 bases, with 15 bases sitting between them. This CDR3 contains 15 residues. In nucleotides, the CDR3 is TGTGCCAGCAGTTCCCTTGGCGGTTACCCCTACGAGCAGTACTTC. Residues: CASSSLGGYPYEQYF.

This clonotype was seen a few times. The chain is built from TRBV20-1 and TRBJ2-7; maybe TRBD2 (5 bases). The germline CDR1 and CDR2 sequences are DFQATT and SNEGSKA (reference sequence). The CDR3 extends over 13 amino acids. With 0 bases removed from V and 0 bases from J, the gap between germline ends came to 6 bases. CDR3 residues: CSARDEGSYEQYF. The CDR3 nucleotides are TGCAGTGCTAGAGATGAGGGCTCCTACGAGCAGTACTTC.

CDR3 amino acids: CASSQDTSGRGGNEQFF. The DNA of the CDR3 is TGTGCCAGCAGCCAAGATACCAGCGGGAGGGGAGGGAATGAGCAGTTCTTC. This chain links TRBV3-1 with TRBJ2-1; 10 positions match TRBD2. V was clipped by 0 bases and J by 7 bases; unmatched bases: 9. CDR1 and CDR2 from the germline V gene are LGHDT and YNNKEL (reference sequence). The CDR3 covers 17 residues.

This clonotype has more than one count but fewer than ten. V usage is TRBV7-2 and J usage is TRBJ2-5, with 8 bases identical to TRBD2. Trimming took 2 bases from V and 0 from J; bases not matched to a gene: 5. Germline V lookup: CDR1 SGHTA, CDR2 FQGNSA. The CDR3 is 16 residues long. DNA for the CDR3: TGTGCCAGCAGCTTATTCGGGGGGGGATACCAAGAGACCCAGTACTTC. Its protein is CASSLFGGGYQETQYF.

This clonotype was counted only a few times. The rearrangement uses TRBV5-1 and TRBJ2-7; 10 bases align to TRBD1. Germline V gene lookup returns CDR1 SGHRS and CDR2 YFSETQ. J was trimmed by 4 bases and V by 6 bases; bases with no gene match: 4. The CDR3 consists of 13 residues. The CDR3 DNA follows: TGCGCCAGCACCGGACAGGGGGAATACGAGCAGTACTTC. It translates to CASTGQGEYEQYF.

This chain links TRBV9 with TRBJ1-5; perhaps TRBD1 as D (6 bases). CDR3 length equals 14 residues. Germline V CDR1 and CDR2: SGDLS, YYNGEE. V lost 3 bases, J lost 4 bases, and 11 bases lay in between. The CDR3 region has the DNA TGTGCCAGCAGCGCCGGACAGACAAATCAGCCCCAGCATTTT. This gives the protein CASSAGQTNQPQHF.

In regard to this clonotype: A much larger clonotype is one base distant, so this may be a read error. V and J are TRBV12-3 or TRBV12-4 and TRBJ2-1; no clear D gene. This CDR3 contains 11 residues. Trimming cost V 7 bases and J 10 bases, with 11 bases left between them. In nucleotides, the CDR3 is TGTGCCAGCACAAGTTCCTACGAGCAGTTCTTC. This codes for CASTSSYEQFF.

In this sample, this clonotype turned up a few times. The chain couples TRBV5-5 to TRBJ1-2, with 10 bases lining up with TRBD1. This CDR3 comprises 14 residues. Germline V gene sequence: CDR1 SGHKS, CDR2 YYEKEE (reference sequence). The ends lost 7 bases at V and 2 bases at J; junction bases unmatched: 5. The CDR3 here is CASFGQGDNYGYTF. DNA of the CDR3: TGTGCCAGCTTTGGACAGGGGGACAACTATGGCTACACCTTC.

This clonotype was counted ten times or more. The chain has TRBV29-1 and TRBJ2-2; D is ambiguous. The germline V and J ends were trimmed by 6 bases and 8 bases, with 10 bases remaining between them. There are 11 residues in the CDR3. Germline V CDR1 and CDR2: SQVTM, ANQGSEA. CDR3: CSVLGAGELFF. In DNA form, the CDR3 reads TGCAGCGTCCTAGGAGCGGGGGAGCTGTTTTTT.

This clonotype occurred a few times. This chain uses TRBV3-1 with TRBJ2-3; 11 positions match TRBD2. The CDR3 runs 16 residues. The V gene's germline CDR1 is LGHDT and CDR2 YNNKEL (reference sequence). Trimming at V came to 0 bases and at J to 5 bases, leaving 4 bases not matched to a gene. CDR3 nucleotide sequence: TGTGCCAGCAGCCAAGATTCGCTAGCGGGAGGAGATACGCAGTATTTT. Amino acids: CASSQDSLAGGDTQYF.

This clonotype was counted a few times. The DNA of the CDR3 is TGTGCCATCAGTGGTGAACAGGCCGGTTACACCGGGGAGCTGTTTTTT. This codes for CAISGEQAGYTGELFF. J is TRBJ2-2 and V is TRBV10-3; a possible D gene is TRBD1 (5 bases). There are 16 residues in the CDR3. Germline-derived CDR1 and CDR2 are ENHRY and SYGVKD. Trimming removed 4 bases from V and 3 bases from J, with 15 bases in between.

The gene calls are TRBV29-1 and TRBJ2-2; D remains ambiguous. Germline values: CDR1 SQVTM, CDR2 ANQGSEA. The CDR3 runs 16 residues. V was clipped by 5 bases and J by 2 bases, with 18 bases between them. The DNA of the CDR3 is TGCAGCGTTTCACCATACAACGACTTAAACACCGGGGAGCTGTTTTTT. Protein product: CSVSPYNDLNTGELFF.

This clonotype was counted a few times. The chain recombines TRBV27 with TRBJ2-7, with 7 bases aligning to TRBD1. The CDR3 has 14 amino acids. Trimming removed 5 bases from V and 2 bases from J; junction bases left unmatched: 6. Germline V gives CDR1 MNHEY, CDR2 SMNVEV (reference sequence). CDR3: CASSTRDSPYEQYF. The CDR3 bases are TGTGCCAGCAGTACCCGGGACAGTCCCTACGAGCAGTACTTC.

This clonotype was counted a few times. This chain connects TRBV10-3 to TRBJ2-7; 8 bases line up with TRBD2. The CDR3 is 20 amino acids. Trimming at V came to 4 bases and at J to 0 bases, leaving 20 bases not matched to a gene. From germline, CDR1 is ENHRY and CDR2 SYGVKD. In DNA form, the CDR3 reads TGTGCCATCAGTGCCAGTAGGAGAGCCGAGCGGGAGTCAAGCTCCTACGAGCAGTACTTC. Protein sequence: CAISASRRAERESSSYEQYF.

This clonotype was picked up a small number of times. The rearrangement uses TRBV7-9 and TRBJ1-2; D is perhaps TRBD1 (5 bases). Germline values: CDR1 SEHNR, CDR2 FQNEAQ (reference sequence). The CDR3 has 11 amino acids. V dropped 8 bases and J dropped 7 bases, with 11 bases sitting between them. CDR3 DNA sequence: TGTGCCAGCCGCGACAGCGGTGGCTACACCTTC. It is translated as CASRDSGGYTF.

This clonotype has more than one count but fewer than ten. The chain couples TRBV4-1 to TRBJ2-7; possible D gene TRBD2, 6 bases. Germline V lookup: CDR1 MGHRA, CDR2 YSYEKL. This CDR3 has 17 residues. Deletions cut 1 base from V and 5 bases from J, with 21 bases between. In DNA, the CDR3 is TGCGCCAGCAGCCAAGGAGTAGGGACGGCGGGGACGCACGAGCAGTACTTC. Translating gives CASSQGVGTAGTHEQYF.

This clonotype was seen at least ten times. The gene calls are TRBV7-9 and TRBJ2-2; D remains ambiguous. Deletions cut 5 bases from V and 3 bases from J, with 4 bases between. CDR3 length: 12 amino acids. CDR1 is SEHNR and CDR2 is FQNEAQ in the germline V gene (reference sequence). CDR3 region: CASSTHTGELFF. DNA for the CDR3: TGTGCCAGCAGCACCCACACCGGGGAGCTGTTTTTT.

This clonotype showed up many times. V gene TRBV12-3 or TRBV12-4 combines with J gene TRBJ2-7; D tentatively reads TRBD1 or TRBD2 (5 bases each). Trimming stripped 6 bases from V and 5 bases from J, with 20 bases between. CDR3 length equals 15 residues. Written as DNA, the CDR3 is TGTGCCAGCAGCCAAAGCGGACATGCCGCCCACGAGCAGTACTTC. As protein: CASSQSGHAAHEQYF.

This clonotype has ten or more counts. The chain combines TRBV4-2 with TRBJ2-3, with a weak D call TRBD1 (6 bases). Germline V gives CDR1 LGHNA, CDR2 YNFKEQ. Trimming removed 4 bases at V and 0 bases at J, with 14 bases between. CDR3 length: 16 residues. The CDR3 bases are TGTGCCAGCAGCCTCATCAGGGGCCCCAGCACAGATACGCAGTATTTT. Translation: CASSLIRGPSTDTQYF.

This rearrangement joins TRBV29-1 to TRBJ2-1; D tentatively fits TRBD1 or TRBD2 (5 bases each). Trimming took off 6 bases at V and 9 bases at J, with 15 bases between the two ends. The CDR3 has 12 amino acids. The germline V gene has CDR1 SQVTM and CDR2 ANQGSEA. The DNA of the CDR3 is TGCAGCGTAATTGGGGGAAAGGGTGAGCAGTTCTTC. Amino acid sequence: CSVIGGKGEQFF.

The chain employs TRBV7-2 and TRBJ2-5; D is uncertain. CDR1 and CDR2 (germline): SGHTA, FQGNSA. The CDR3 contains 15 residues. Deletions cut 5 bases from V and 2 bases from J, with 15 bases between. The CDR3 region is CASSPTFELQETQYF. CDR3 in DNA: TGTGCCAGCAGCCCTACGTTCGAACTTCAAGAGACCCAGTACTTC.

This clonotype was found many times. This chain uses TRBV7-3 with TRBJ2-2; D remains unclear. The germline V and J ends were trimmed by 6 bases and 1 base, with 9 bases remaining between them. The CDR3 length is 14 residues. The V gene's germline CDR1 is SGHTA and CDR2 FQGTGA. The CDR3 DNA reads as TGTGCCAGCAGAAAAGGAGAGAACACCGGGGAGCTGTTTTTT. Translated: CASRKGENTGELFF.